This T cell receptor beta chain stems from a study of technical replicates of blood from a few donors (dated by TCRdb to the late 2010s). Notes on this clone: Its antigen has not been determined. Per-nucleotide qualities are absent, and no much larger clonotype sits a single base away.

To prepare the library, the immunoSEQ multiplex PCR assay was applied. TCRdb retrieved this table from immuneACCESS and kept in-frame rearrangements only. Not all clones are present; in checked studies, unresolved V genes account for under half, and no reason is known for the remainder. The sample table holds tens of thousands of clones, of which roughly 92% were seen once. Of the sample, 0.25% is held by the ten largest clones. V is reduced by 8 bases and J by 3 bases, leaving a spacing of 13 bases between them. The CDR3 starts with the cysteine, ends with the phenylalanine, and has 13 residues. CDR3 DNA only is kept here, 39 bases in frame from base 1. Taken from the germline V gene (reference sequence), the CDR1 and CDR2 loops are MNHEY and SMNVEV.

The chain is assembled from TRBV27 and TRBJ2-5, with TRBD1 tentatively as D gene (6 bases match). This sequence originates from a human donor in good health. Input material: T cells isolated from PBMCs. The nucleotide sequence is given as TGTGCCAGCGGACTTGCAGGGGAAGAGACCCAGTACTTC. Its protein reads: CASGLAGEETQYF.